The 8 T cell receptor beta chains presented below share a single source sample, sequenced in a study of blood T cell repertoires in COVID-19. Using immunoSEQ multiplex PCR, the repertoire was profiled, and TCRdb retains in-frame clones only, with some absent. The repertoire holds about 350,000 clones, with about 88% as singletons. The sequenced sample consisted of peripheral blood. The receptors were gathered from a woman in her 70s with COVID-19, enrolled during active disease.

The chain combines TRBV12-3 or TRBV12-4 with TRBJ1-2; no reliable D call. The ends were cut back, 7 bases at V and 1 base at J, with 10 bases in the middle. The CDR3 extends over 13 amino acids. The CDR3 DNA is TGTGCCAGCACCCTGGCCGTTAACTATGGCTACACCTTC. Translated: CASTLAVNYGYTF.

This CDR3 is CASSKAFRGQDF. In DNA, the CDR3 is TGTGCCAGCAGCAAAGCCTTCCGGGGACAGGATTTT. V and J are TRBV21-1 and TRBJ1-5; the D call of TRBD1 is as the table states it, not checked on the DNA. TRBV21-1 is a listed pseudogene. This CDR3 contains 12 residues.

The V gene is TRBV15, the J gene TRBJ1-1; D possibly corresponds to TRBD1 (6 bases). The CDR3 length is 15 residues. CDR1 LNHNV and CDR2 YYDKDF come from the germline V gene (reference sequence). The V and J ends lost 0 bases and 4 bases respectively, with 12 bases between them. For the CDR3, the DNA is TGTGCCACCAGCAGAGATAGGGGGATCAGCACTGAAGCTTTCTTT. This codes for CATSRDRGISTEAFF.

The chain employs TRBV4-1 and TRBJ2-7; 12 nucleotides align to TRBD2. The CDR3 is made up of 17 amino acids. Germline V gives CDR1 MGHRA, CDR2 YSYEKL. The CDR3 sequence: CPPSQLDLLAGGNEQYF. In nucleotides, the CDR3 is TGCCCCCCCAGCCAACTCGACTTACTAGCGGGGGGTAACGAGCAGTACTTC.

J is TRBJ1-5 and V is TRBV28; a weak D match, TRBD1 (5 bases). The germline V gene has CDR1 MDHEN and CDR2 SYDVKM. Trimming shortened V by 6 bases and J by 3 bases, and 15 bases separated the two germline ends. The CDR3 contains 15 residues. DNA for the CDR3: TGTGCCAGCAGCCGGGGGTACTTTTCCAATCAGCCCCAGCATTTT. It codes for CASSRGYFSNQPQHF.

V usage is TRBV19 and J usage is TRBJ2-7; TRBD2 is a possible D gene (5 bases). The CDR3 is 14 amino acids. CDR1 and CDR2 from the germline V gene are LNHDA and SQIVND (reference sequence). V lost 5 bases and J 1 base, leaving 12 bases between the germline ends. The CDR3 coding sequence is TGTGCCAGTAGTTGGGGAGAGCGGTCCTACGAGCAGTACTTC. This translates into CASSWGERSYEQYF.

This clone was counted once. The CDR3 region has the DNA TGTGCCAGCAGTTGGGTGCAGGGCAGCACTGAAGCTTTCTTT. Translation gives CASSWVQGSTEAFF. The V and J genes are TRBV27 and TRBJ1-1; D is perhaps TRBD1 (5 bases). The CDR3 is 14 residues long. Germline CDR1 MNHEY, CDR2 SMNVEV (reference sequence). Trimming pared 4 bases from V and 4 bases from J, leaving 13 bases between.

In this sample, this clone turned up once. This chain joins TRBV4-3 and TRBJ1-2; TRBD1 agrees at 10 bases. The CDR3 runs 18 residues. Germline CDR1 LGHNA, CDR2 YSLEER. V shed 0 bases and J 1 base; nucleotides not matched to a gene: 8. The CDR3 reads CASSQDQDRGTFNYGYTF. The CDR3 DNA reads TGCGCCAGCAGCCAAGATCAGGACAGGGGGACCTTTAACTATGGCTACACCTTC.